This TCR beta chain was captured in a study of response to subunit inactivated influenza vaccine. This clonotype was observed a handful of times. Germline-derived CDR1 and CDR2 are SQVTM and ANQGSEA. V dropped 7 bases and J dropped 4; count of bases not matched to a gene: 3. The CDR3 extends over 12 amino acids. TCRdb redid the calling of the RT-PCR reads with MiXCR, one entry per CDR3 protein. The sample holds about 700,000 distinct CDR3 sequences; approximately 15% are singletons and the top ten take roughly 6.4%. The material sequenced was PBMCs from blood, taken less than 15 days before vaccination. The sequence was obtained from a man aged 50 to 60 who received an inactivated influenza vaccine. This chain uses TRBV29-1 with TRBJ2-3; 9 bases match TRBD2. CDR3 amino acids: CSGRTSADTQYF. DNA of the CDR3: TGCAGCGGACGGACTAGCGCAGATACGCAGTATTTT.